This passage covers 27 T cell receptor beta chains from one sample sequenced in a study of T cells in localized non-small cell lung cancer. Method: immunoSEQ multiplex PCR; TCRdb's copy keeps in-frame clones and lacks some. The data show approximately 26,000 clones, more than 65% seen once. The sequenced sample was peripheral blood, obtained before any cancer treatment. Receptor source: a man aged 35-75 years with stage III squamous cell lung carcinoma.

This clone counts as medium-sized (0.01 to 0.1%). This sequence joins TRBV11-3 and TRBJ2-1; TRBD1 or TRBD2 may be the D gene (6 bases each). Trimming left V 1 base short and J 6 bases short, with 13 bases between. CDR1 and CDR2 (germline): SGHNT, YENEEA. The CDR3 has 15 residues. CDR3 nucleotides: TGTGCCAGCAGCTTAGTGGGGGGCGTATCCAATGAGCAGTTCTTC. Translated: CASSLVGGVSNEQFF.

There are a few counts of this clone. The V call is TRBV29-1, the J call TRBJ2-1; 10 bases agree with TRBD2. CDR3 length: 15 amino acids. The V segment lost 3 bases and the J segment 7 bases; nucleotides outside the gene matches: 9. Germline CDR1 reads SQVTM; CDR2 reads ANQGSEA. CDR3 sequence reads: CSVDPGSGGRNEQFF. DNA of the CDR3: TGCAGCGTTGACCCGGGTAGCGGGGGGAGGAATGAGCAGTTCTTC.

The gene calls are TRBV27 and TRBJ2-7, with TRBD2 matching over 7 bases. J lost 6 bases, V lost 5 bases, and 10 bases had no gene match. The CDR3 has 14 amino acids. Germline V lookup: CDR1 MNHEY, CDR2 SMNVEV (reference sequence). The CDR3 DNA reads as TGTGCCAGCAGTAGGGCGGGAGAGTCTCCCGAGCAGTACTTC. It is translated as CASSRAGESPEQYF.

The CDR3 DNA reads TGTGCCAGCAGCCTGACCCCCGTTGGAGATACGCAGTATTTT. It codes for CASSLTPVGDTQYF. The chain has TRBV7-3 and TRBJ2-3; D is undetermined. With 5 bases removed from V and 5 bases from J, the gap between germline ends came to 14 bases. Germline CDR1 and CDR2: SGHTA and FQGTGA. The CDR3 is 14 residues long. Using reference TRBV7-3 and TRBJ2-3 for the parts outside the CDR3, the full variable domain is GAGVSQTPSNKVTEKGKYVELRCDPISGHTALYWYRQSLGQGPEFLIYFQGTGAADDSGLPNDRFFAVRPEGSVSTLKIQRTERGDSAVYLCASSLTPVGDTQYFGPGTRLTVL.

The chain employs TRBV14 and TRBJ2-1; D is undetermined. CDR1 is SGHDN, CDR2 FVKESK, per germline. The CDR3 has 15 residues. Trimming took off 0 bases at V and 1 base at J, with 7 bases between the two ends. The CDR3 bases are TGTGCCAGCAGCCAAGAGATGGGTTCCTACAATGAGCAGTTCTTC. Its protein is CASSQEMGSYNEQFF.

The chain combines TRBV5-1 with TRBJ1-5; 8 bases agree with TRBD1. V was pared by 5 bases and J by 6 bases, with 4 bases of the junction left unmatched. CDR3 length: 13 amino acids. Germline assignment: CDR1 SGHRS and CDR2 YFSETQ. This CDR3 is CASSRTGRQPQHF. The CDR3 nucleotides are TGCGCCAGCAGTCGGACAGGGCGTCAGCCCCAGCATTTT.

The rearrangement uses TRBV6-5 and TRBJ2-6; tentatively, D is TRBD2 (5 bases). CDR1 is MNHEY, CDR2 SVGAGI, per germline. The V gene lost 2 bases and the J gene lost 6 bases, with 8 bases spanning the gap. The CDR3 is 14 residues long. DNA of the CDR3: TGTGCCAGCAGTTACGGGAGACAGGCCAACGTCCTGACTTTC. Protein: CASSYGRQANVLTF.

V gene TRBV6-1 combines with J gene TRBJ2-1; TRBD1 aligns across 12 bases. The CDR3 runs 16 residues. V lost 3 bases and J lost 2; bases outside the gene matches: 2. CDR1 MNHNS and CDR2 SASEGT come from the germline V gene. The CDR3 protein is CASSEGQGAAYNEQFF. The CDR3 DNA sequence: TGTGCCAGCAGTGAGGGACAGGGGGCAGCCTACAATGAGCAGTTCTTC.

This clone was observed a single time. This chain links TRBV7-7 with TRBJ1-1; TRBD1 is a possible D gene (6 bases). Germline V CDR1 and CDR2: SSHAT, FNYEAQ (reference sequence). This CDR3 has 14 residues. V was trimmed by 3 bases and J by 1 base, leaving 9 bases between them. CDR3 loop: CASSLDSRNTEAFF. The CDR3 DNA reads TGTGCCAGCAGCTTGGACAGCCGGAACACTGAAGCTTTCTTT.

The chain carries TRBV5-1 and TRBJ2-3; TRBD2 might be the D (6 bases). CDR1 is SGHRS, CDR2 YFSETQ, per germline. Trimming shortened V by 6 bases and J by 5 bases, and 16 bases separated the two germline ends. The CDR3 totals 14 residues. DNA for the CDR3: TGCGCCAGCACCCTGGAGCGGGTCCAAGATACGCAGTATTTT. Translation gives CASTLERVQDTQYF.

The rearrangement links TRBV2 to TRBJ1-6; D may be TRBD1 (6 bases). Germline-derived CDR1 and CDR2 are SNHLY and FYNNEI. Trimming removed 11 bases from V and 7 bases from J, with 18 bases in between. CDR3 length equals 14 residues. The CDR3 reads CAGGQGQGNSPLHF. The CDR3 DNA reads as TGTGCCGGGGGCCAGGGACAAGGGAATTCACCCCTCCACTTT.

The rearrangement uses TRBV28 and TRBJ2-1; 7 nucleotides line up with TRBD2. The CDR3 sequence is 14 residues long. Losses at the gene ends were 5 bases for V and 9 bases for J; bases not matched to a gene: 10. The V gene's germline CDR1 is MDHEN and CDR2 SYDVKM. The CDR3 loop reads CASSRGLVRGEQFF. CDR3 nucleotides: TGTGCCAGCAGTCGCGGACTAGTGAGAGGTGAGCAGTTCTTC.

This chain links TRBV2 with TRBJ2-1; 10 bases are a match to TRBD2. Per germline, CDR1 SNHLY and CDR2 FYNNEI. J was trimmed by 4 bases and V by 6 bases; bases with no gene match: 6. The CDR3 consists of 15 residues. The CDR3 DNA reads TGTGCCAGCAGCTTTCTAGCGGGGGATTACAATGAGCAGTTCTTC. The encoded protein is CASSFLAGDYNEQFF.

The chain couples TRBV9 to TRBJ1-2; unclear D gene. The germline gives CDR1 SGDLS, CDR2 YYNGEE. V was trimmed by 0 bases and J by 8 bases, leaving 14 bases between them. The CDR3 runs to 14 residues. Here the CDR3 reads CASSVGGPRGGYTF. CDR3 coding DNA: TGTGCCAGCAGCGTAGGTGGACCTCGAGGGGGCTACACCTTC.

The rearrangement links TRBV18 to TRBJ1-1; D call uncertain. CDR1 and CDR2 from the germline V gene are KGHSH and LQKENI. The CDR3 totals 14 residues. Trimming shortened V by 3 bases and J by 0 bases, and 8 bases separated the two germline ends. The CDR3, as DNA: TGTGCCAGCTCACCGGCCGCCATGAACACTGAAGCTTTCTTT. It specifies CASSPAAMNTEAFF.

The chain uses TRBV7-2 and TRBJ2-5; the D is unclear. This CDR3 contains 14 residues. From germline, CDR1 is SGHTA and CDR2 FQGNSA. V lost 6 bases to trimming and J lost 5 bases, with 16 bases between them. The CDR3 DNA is TGTGCCAGCAGTCGAGCGTTACAGCAGGAGACCCAGTACTTC. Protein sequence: CASSRALQQETQYF. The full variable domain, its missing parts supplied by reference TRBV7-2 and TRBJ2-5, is GAGVSQSPSNKVTEKGKDVELRCDPISGHTALYWYRQSLGQGLEFLIYFQGNSAPDKSGLPSDRFSAERTGGSVSTLTIQRTQQEDSAVYLCASSRALQQETQYFGPGTRLLVL.

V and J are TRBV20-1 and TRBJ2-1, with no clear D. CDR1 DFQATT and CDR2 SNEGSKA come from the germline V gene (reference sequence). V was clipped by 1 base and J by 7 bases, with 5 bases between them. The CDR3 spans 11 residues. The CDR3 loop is CSARAVNEQFF. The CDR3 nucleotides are TGCAGTGCTAGAGCGGTGAATGAGCAGTTCTTC.

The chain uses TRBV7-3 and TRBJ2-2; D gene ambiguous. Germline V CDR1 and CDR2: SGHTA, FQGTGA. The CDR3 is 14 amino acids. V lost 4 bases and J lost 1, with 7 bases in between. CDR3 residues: CASSSPQNTGELFF. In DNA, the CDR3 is TGTGCCAGCAGCTCCCCACAGAACACCGGGGAGCTGTTTTTT.

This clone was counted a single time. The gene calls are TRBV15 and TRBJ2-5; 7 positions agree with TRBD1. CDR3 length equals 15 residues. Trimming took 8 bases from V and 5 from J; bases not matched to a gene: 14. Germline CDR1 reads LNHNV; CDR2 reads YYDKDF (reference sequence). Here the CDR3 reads CATRQGQGVHETQYF. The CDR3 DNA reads TGTGCCACCCGACAGGGCCAGGGGGTACATGAGACCCAGTACTTC.

The CDR3 is CASSESGGAYGYTF. The CDR3 region has the DNA TGTGCCAGCAGTGAATCTGGGGGAGCCTATGGCTACACCTTC. The chain is built from TRBV25-1 and TRBJ1-2, with TRBD1 as a possible D gene (5 bases). CDR1 MGHDK and CDR2 SYGVNS come from the germline V gene. The V end lost 1 base, the J end lost 4 bases, and 10 bases lay between the germline ends. This CDR3 is built from 14 residues.

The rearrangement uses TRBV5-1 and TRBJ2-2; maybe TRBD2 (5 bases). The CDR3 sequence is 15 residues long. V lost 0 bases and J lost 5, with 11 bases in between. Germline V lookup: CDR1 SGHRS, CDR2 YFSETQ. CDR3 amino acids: CASSLDLAGTGELFF. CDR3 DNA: TGCGCCAGCAGCTTGGACCTAGCAGGTACCGGGGAGCTGTTTTTT.

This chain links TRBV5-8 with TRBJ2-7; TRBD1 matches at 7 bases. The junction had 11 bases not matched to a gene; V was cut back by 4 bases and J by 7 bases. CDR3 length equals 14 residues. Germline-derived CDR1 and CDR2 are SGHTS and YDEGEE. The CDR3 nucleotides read TGTGCCAGCAGCCTTGTGACAGGGCCAGGGGAGCAGTACTTC. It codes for CASSLVTGPGEQYF.

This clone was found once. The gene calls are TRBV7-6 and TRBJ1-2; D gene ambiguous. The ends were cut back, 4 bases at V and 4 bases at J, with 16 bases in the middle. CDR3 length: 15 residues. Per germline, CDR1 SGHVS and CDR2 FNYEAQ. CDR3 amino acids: CASSYKSRKTYGYTF. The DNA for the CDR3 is TGTGCCAGCAGCTATAAATCTCGAAAGACCTATGGCTACACCTTC.

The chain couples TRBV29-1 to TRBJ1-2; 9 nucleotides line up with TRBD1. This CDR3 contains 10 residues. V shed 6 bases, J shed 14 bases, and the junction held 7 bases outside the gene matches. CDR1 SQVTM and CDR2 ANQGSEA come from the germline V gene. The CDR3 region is CSVATGGETF. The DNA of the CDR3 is TGCAGCGTAGCCACAGGGGGCGAAACCTTC.

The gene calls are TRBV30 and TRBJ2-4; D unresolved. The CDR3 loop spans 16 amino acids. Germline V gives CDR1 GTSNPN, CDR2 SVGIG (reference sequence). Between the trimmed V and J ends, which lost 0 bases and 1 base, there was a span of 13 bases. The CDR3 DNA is TGTGCCTGGAGTGTAAGGCGATACCGGGCCAAAAACATTCAGTACTTC. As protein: CAWSVRRYRAKNIQYF.

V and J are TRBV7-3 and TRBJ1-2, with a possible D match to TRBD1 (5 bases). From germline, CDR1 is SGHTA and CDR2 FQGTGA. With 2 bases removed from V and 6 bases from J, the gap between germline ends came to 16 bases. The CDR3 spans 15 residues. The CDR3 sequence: CASSLYGTGWDGYTF. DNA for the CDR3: TGTGCCAGCAGCTTATATGGGACGGGTTGGGATGGCTACACCTTC.

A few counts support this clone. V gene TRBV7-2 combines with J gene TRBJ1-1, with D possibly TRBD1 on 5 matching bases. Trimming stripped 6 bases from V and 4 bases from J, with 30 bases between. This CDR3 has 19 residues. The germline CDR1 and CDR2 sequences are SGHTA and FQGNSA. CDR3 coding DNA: TGTGCCAGCAGAATATGGACCCCCAGGACATTAAGGGAGTTCACTGAAGCTTTCTTT. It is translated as CASRIWTPRTLREFTEAFF.